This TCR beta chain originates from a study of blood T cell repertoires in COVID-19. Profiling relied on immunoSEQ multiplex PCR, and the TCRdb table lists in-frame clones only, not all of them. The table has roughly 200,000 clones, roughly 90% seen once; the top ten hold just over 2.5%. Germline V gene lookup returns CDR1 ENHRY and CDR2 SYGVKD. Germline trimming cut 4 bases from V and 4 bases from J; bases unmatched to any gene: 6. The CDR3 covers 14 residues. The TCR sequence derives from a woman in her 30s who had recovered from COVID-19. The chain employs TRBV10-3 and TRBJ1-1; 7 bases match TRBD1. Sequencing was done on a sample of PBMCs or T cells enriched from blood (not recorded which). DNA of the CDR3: TGTGCCATCAGTGGGGACAGCGGTGGCACTGAAGCTTTCTTT. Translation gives CAISGDSGGTEAFF.